These T cell receptor beta chains were read from a single sample in a study of T cell repertoires in cytomegalovirus infection. These receptors' targets are unknown. From the reads, TCRdb called clonotypes with MiXCR, one entry per CDR3 protein. This sample has roughly 700,000 distinct CDR3 sequences, with 30% to 40% found just once. Material: cultured PBMCs, obtained from culture after CMV antigen stimulation. These TCRs come from a human donor in good health (CMV status not recorded). Some clones in this sample may be carry-over from other donors' samples. CDR3s include the opening cysteine and the closing phenylalanine or tryptophan. A D gene is named only where the DNA matches it firmly. Only some rows state a clone size, as once, few, many or a class for expanded clones.

>.|.|TRBJ2-3|TRBV11-2
TGTGCCAGCAGCCGCGGACTTACCACAGATACGCAGTATTTT
CASSRGLTTDTQYF
>.|TRBD2|TRBJ2-1|TRBV2
TGTGCCAGCAGCGGACTAGCGGGAGCCCTCGGTGAGCAGTTCTTC
CASSGLAGALGEQFF
>.|.|TRBJ2-3|TRBV11-3
TGTGCCAGCAGCTTAGGGGGACCTCCCACGGATACGCAGTATTTT
CASSLGGPPTDTQYF
>.|.|TRBJ1-1|TRBV6-1
TGTGCCAGCAGTTACACCAACGAGGGGGGGGGGACTGAAGCTTTCTTT
CASSYTNEGGGTEAFF
>.|TRBD2|TRBJ2-3|TRBV6-6
TGTGCCAGCAGTTACTCGAACGTTATACTAGCGGGAGTCGCAGATACGCAGTATTTT
CASSYSNVILAGVADTQYF
>.|.|TRBJ1-3|TRBV12-3/TRBV12-4
TGTGCCAGCAGAGTAACCGGGACACCAGGAAACACCATATATTTT
CASRVTGTPGNTIYF
>few|.|TRBJ1-1|TRBV12-3/TRBV12-4
TGTGCCAGCACCCTCGGGGGGAAAAATGAAGCTTTCTTT
CASTLGGKNEAFF
>.|TRBD1|TRBJ1-5|TRBV6-2/TRBV6-3
TGTGCCAGCAGTTCAAGACAGGGGGAGAAGCCCCAGCATTTT
CASSSRQGEKPQHF
>.|.|TRBJ1-4|TRBV7-6
TGTGCCAGCAACATGGGGAGGGGCGTAGAAGAAAAACTGTTTTTT
CASNMGRGVEEKLFF
>few|.|TRBJ1-2|TRBV4-1
TGCGCCAGCAGCCAACAACCAGGGGCCACCAACTATGGCTACACCTTC
CASSQQPGATNYGYTF
>few|.|TRBJ2-5|TRBV10-3
TGTGCCATCAGTGAGTCCCGTTCGGGAGAGACCCAGTACTTC
CAISESRSGETQYF
>few|.|TRBJ2-1|TRBV11-3
TGTGCCAGCAGCTCCCGGTTCGATGAGCAGTTCTTC
CASSSRFDEQFF
>.|.|TRBJ1-1|TRBV20-1
TGCAGTGCAACAACACCCATGAACACTGAAGCTTTCTTT
CSATTPMNTEAFF
>few|.|TRBJ2-1|TRBV5-4
TGTGCCAGCAGCCAGACAGATTACAATGAGCAGTTCTTC
CASSQTDYNEQFF
>.|.|TRBJ2-3|TRBV4-1
TGCGCCAGCAGCCAAGATGGATTGACAGATACGCAGTATTTT
CASSQDGLTDTQYF
>few|TRBD1|TRBJ1-5|TRBV10-3
TGTGCCATCAGTGAGCGGACAGGTGGCAATCAGCCCCAGCATTTT
CAISERTGGNQPQHF
>.|TRBD1|TRBJ1-5|TRBV6-1
TGTGCCAGCAGTGAATTGACAGGGGATGGTCAGCCCCAGCATTTT
CASSELTGDGQPQHF
>few|TRBD1|TRBJ2-7|TRBV7-9
TGTGCCAGCAGCTTAGGCCCGACAGGGTTGGAAGAGCAGTACTTC
CASSLGPTGLEEQYF
>.|.|TRBJ2-7|TRBV12-5
TGTGCTAGTGGTCCACGGGGGGACAGGAGACCGTACGAGCAGTACTTC
CASGPRGDRRPYEQYF
>.|.|TRBJ2-1|TRBV7-8
TGTGCCAGCATCCCCATCCCGGGACCTCAGTACAATGAGCAGTTCTTC
CASIPIPGPQYNEQFF
>few|.|TRBJ2-1|TRBV27
TGTGCCAGCGGATATGACAAGGTATCCTACAATGAGCAGTTCTTC
CASGYDKVSYNEQFF
>.|.|TRBJ2-5|TRBV5-4
TGTGCCAGCAGCCGTAGTGGGAAGACCCAGTACTTC
CASSRSGKTQYF
>.|.|TRBJ2-5|TRBV29-1
TGCAGCGTGAGAGAATGGACAGACCAGGAGACCCAGTACTTC
CSVREWTDQETQYF
>few|.|TRBJ2-1|TRBV11-2
TGTGCCAGCAGCTTCCCCTTGGCGGCGCTTTACAATGAGCAGTTCTTC
CASSFPLAALYNEQFF
>many|TRBD1|TRBJ2-5|TRBV7-2
TGTGCCAGCAGCCGCAAGACAGGGCGGCAAGAGACCCAGTACTTC
CASSRKTGRQETQYF
>many|TRBD2|TRBJ2-7|TRBV7-8
TGTGCCAGCAGCTTATTGGGGACTAGCGGGAGGCAGCCAGACTTC
CASSLLGTSGRQPDF